The source of this TCR beta chain is a study of T cell responses to AZD1222 COVID-19 vaccine. Study-level results: Repertoire collection took place solely once the T cell response had peaked. Following two doses of AZD1222, Spike-specific TCR breadth and depth rose. Donor demographics were predominantly white British with a female majority; clonal diversity may be underestimated.

Germline V gives CDR1 KGHSH, CDR2 LQKENI. Trimming left V 4 bases short and J 5 bases short, with 13 bases between. This CDR3 comprises 14 residues. Regarding this clone: Antigen: not known.

Sequencing used immunoSEQ multiplex PCR; TCRdb keeps in-frame clones, though not all of them. The sample holds approximately 150,000 clones, roughly 87% seen once. The input for sequencing was peripheral blood, taken 28 days after the second AZD1222 dose. V gene TRBV18 combines with J gene TRBJ2-3; the D gene is possibly TRBD1 (6 bases). This TCR was sampled from an adult who received the AZD1222 COVID-19 vaccine. The CDR3 loop reads CASSLGKGGDTQYF. CDR3 DNA sequence: TGTGCCAGCTCACTCGGCAAAGGGGGAGATACGCAGTATTTT.